This TCR beta chain was sequenced for a study of T cells in Graves' hyperthyroidism and ophthalmopathy. General observations from the study: Onset of ophthalmopathy came a median roughly 6.5 months after the model predicted it. Blood also held most thyroid clonotypes expanded beyond 0.001. A model of 13 V-J pairs discriminated ophthalmopathy from stable hyperthyroidism.

Using RNA transcripts as the source, TCR beta CDR3 regions were amplified. HTBI primers drove first-round RT-PCR of the TCR CDR3. MiXCR, run by TCRdb on the multiplex PCR reads, gives a single entry per CDR3 protein. The repertoire holds under 350,000 distinct CDR3 sequences, 13% seen once, with around 7.9% in the top ten. Regarding this clonotype: The antigen remains unidentified.

On the basis of clinical symptoms, serum thyroxine and TRAb, thyroid ultrasound and orbital computed tomography, diagnoses were made. V shed 1 base and J 8 bases; nucleotides not matched to a gene: 5. The CDR3 has 16 amino acids. From germline, CDR1 is LGHNA and CDR2 YSLEER. The chain combines TRBV4-3 with TRBJ2-1; 13 nucleotides align to TRBD2. The TCR sequence derives from a woman aged 25 to 39 with Graves' hyperthyroidism that later progressed to Graves' ophthalmopathy. Sequencing used blood. DNA for the CDR3: TGCGCCAGCAGCCAAGGGACTAGCGGGAGTCGGGATGAGCAGTTCTTC. Translating gives CASSQGTSGSRDEQFF.